This entry lists 18 T cell receptor beta chains sequenced from one sample in a study of molecular identifiers for immune sequencing clone quantification. TCRdb passed the PCR reads through MiXCR, listing each CDR3 protein once. This sample has 85,000 to 120,000 distinct CDR3 sequences, with about 35% found just once. Material for sequencing was naive CD8+ T cells from blood, with Jurkat cell RNA spiked in. The sample's subset: FACS-sorted CD8+CD4-CCR7+CD45RA+ naive T cells. All receptors derive from a human donor in good health. Some libraries in this study had Jurkat cell RNA spiked in.

The rearrangement joins TRBV27 to TRBJ2-7; D perhaps matches TRBD2 (5 bases). The CDR3 is 12 residues long. Trimming left V 6 bases short and J 6 bases short, with 12 bases between. From germline, CDR1 is MNHEY and CDR2 SMNVEV (reference sequence). CDR3 DNA sequence: TGTGCCAGCAGCGGGGTCGCGGGCGAGCAGTACTTC. Translation gives CASSGVAGEQYF.

This clonotype was seen ten or more times. The J gene is TRBJ2-3, the V gene TRBV9; TRBD1 might be the D (6 bases). The V and J ends lost 0 bases and 3 bases respectively, with 11 bases between them. CDR1 and CDR2 (germline): SGDLS, YYNGEE. CDR3 length: 15 amino acids. The CDR3 DNA reads as TGTGCCAGCAGCGTAGAGGGGGTAAGAACAGATACGCAGTATTTT. It specifies CASSVEGVRTDTQYF. The full variable domain, its missing parts supplied by reference TRBV9 and TRBJ2-3, is DSGVTQTPKHLITATGQRVTLRCSPRSGDLSVYWYQQSLDQGLQFLIQYYNGEERAKGNILERFSAQQFPDLHSELNLSSLELGDSALYFCASSVEGVRTDTQYFGPGTRLTVL.

This clonotype was counted between two and nine times. This rearrangement joins TRBV12-3 or TRBV12-4 to TRBJ1-1; D might be TRBD1 (5 bases). The CDR3 covers 16 residues. Trimming removed 6 bases from V and 2 bases from J, with 19 bases in between. The CDR3 coding sequence is TGTGCCAGCAGCTTTACTCTAACAGGAACAAACACTGAAGCTTTCTTT. Its translation is CASSFTLTGTNTEAFF.

The rearrangement links TRBV5-1 to TRBJ2-1; TRBD2 is a possible D gene (6 bases). The V gene lost 0 bases and the J gene lost 0 bases, with 10 bases spanning the gap. This CDR3 contains 16 residues. Germline CDR1 reads SGHRS; CDR2 reads YFSETQ. The CDR3 reads CASSLGLASSYNEQFF. The CDR3 nucleotides read TGCGCCAGCAGCTTGGGCCTAGCGTCCTCCTACAATGAGCAGTTCTTC.

This clonotype was seen many times. The chain joins TRBV7-2 to TRBJ2-3, with D possibly being TRBD2 (5 bases). Germline CDR1 and CDR2: SGHTA and FQGNSA. CDR3 size: 11 residues. V lost 10 bases, J lost 4 bases, and 9 bases lay in between. The CDR3 DNA sequence: TGTGCCACCCGGGAACCAGATACGCAGTATTTT. Protein product: CATREPDTQYF.

This clonotype showed up just a few times. This chain connects TRBV6-5 to TRBJ2-2; 9 bases agree with TRBD1. Per germline, CDR1 MNHEY and CDR2 SVGAGI. The CDR3 spans 14 residues. The trim removed 4 bases at V and 6 bases at J, leaving 3 bases unmatched. The CDR3 is CASSFGQGSGELFF. CDR3 bases: TGTGCCAGCAGTTTCGGACAGGGGTCCGGGGAGCTGTTTTTT.

This clonotype came up many times. The V call is TRBV28, the J call TRBJ2-3, with a tentative D call TRBD2 (6 bases). The germline V and J ends were trimmed by 5 bases and 1 base, with 13 bases remaining between them. CDR1 and CDR2 (germline): MDHEN, SYDVKM. CDR3 length: 15 amino acids. CDR3 protein: CASSSYRRGTDTQYF. CDR3 in DNA: TGTGCCAGCAGTAGCTACAGGAGGGGCACAGATACGCAGTATTTT.

Of note for this clonotype: A read error may explain this, as a much larger clone is one base away. It is likely a read error, because the conserved phenylalanine at the end of the CDR3 is missing. J is TRBJ1-1 and V is TRBV2; tentatively, D is TRBD1 (6 bases). The V gene's germline CDR1 is SNHLY and CDR2 FYNNEI. The CDR3 extends over 15 amino acids. With 6 bases removed from V and 0 bases from J, the gap between germline ends came to 14 bases. CDR3 amino acids: CASRDRPLMNTEAFL. CDR3 nucleotide sequence: TGTGCCAGCAGAGACAGGCCCCTAATGAACACTGAAGCTTTCTTA.

The J gene is TRBJ1-2, the V gene TRBV28; D possibly corresponds to TRBD1 (5 bases). CDR1 is MDHEN, CDR2 SYDVKM, per germline. The CDR3 spans 14 residues. Trimming removed 3 bases from V and 7 bases from J, with 15 bases in between. DNA for the CDR3: TGTGCCAGCAGTTTTGGCAGGGCCATAGGTGGCTACACCTTC. Residues: CASSFGRAIGGYTF.

This chain uses TRBV12-3 or TRBV12-4 with TRBJ1-2; 9 bases match TRBD1. After removal of 6 bases from V and 3 bases from J, the junction contained 5 bases not matched to a gene. The CDR3 runs 14 residues. DNA of the CDR3: TGTGCCAGCAGCTTCCGGACAGGGGACTATGGCTACACCTTC. This translates into CASSFRTGDYGYTF.

The gene calls are TRBV5-4 and TRBJ1-1; 9 bases agree with TRBD1. Germline assignment: CDR1 SGHNT and CDR2 YYREEE (reference sequence). The CDR3 sequence is 15 residues long. The V segment lost 0 bases and the J segment 7 bases; nucleotides outside the gene matches: 7. CDR3 bases: TGTGCCAGCAGCTTGGAGACTACAGGGGGCCGTGAAGCTTTCTTT. Amino acids: CASSLETTGGREAFF. Based on the CDR3 plus reference TRBV5-4 and TRBJ1-1, the full variable domain is ETGVTQSPTHLIKTRGQQVTLRCSSQSGHNTVSWYQQALGQGPQFIFQYYREEENGRGNFPPRFSGLQFPNYSSELNVNALELDDSALYLCASSLETTGGREAFFGQGTRLTVV.

Only a few counts were recorded for this clonotype. For the CDR3, the DNA is TGTGCCAGCAGCTTAAACCCGCCCACGGATGAGGGCTACACCTTC. Its translation is CASSLNPPTDEGYTF. This sequence joins TRBV7-3 and TRBJ1-2; D gene unclear. Trimming stripped 1 base from V and 8 bases from J, with 17 bases between. The CDR3 consists of 15 residues. Per the germline V gene, CDR1 is SGHTA and CDR2 is FQGTGA. Complete variable domain (other parts from reference TRBV7-3 and TRBJ1-2): GAGVSQTPSNKVTEKGKYVELRCDPISGHTALYWYRQSLGQGPEFLIYFQGTGAADDSGLPNDRFFAVRPEGSVSTLKIQRTERGDSAVYLCASSLNPPTDEGYTFGSGTRLTVV.

This clonotype was recorded once. Possible read error: a much larger clone is one base away. The CDR3 coding sequence is TGCGCCAGCGGCCAAGATATGGGGTACGAGCAGTACTTC. Translation: CASGQDMGYEQYF. This chain connects TRBV4-1 to TRBJ2-7; no clear D. Germline V CDR1 and CDR2: MGHRA, YSYEKL. The CDR3 loop spans 13 amino acids.

This clonotype was found many times. The chain has TRBV28 and TRBJ2-7, with 9 bases matching TRBD2. This CDR3 contains 18 residues. Trimming removed 1 base from V and 2 bases from J; junction bases left unmatched: 12. Germline V lookup: CDR1 MDHEN, CDR2 SYDVKM. The CDR3 here is CASSLFPGLASGTYEQYF. The CDR3 nucleotides are TGTGCCAGCAGTTTATTCCCCGGACTTGCTAGCGGGACCTACGAGCAGTACTTC.

This chain joins TRBV7-2 and TRBJ2-1; a weak D match, TRBD1 (5 bases). Germline V gives CDR1 SGHTA, CDR2 FQGNSA. This CDR3 is 17 amino acids long. V dropped 2 bases and J dropped 0 bases, with 14 bases sitting between them. The CDR3 loop reads CASSLRTLGVSYNEQFF. For the CDR3, the DNA is TGTGCCAGCAGCTTAAGAACGCTAGGGGTCTCCTACAATGAGCAGTTCTTC.

As concerns this clonotype: Sequence at one end of the junction differs from germline and may be a read error. This sequence joins TRBV12-3 or TRBV12-4 and TRBJ1-5, with 9 bases identical to TRBD1. The CDR3 has 15 amino acids. The CDR3 protein is CAGSLEDRGSQPQHF. The CDR3 DNA follows: TGTGCCGGCAGTTTAGAGGACAGGGGTAGTCAGCCCCAGCATTTT.

CDR3 in DNA: TGTGCCAGCAGCCCCGGGACACCAGGGGCCAACGTCCTGACTTTC. It yields the protein CASSPGTPGANVLTF. The chain employs TRBV6-5 and TRBJ2-6; the D gene is possibly TRBD1 (6 bases). The CDR3 extends over 15 amino acids. The V gene lost 6 bases and the J gene lost 4 bases, with 13 bases spanning the gap. Germline CDR1 and CDR2: MNHEY and SVGAGI.

Concerning this clonotype itself: A read error may explain this, as a much larger clone is one base away. The chain couples TRBV7-8 to TRBJ2-3, with D perhaps TRBD2 (6 bases). Germline V gene sequence: CDR1 SGHVS, CDR2 FQNEAQ. This CDR3 region has 14 residues. V was trimmed by 5 bases and J by 3 bases, leaving 12 bases between them. The CDR3 here is CASSGPGVTDTQYF. The CDR3 DNA reads as TGTGCCAGCAGCGGACCGGGAGTTACAGATACGCAGTATTTT.